This T cell receptor (beta chain) emerged from a study of T cell responses to AZD1222 COVID-19 vaccine. Whole-study findings and limits: The donor group comprised mostly white British people and more females; the analysis possibly underestimated clonal diversity. Spike-specific TCR repertoires showed rising breadth and depth after two AZD1222 doses. Sampling captured repertoires only after the peak T cell response. Unmutated variant regions are reportedly the target of nearly half of TCRs that are spike-specific.

In regard to this clone: As yet, its antigen is unknown. A read error may account for a junction end that differs from germline.

Using immunoSEQ multiplex PCR, the repertoire was profiled, and TCRdb retains in-frame clones only, with some absent. The sample yields 130,000 or so clones, more than 75% seen once. Per germline, CDR1 MGHRA and CDR2 YSYEKL. The CDR3 sequence is 19 residues long. The source of this sequence is an adult in good health. The sequences come from peripheral blood, collected on day 0 of AZD1222 vaccination. The V call is TRBV4-1, the J call TRBJ2-2; 15 bases are shared with TRBD2. The CDR3: CATSHSRTSGGGNTGELFF. CDR3 DNA sequence: TGCGCCACCAGCCACTCTAGGACTAGCGGGGGGGGCAACACCGGGGAGCTGTTTTTT.